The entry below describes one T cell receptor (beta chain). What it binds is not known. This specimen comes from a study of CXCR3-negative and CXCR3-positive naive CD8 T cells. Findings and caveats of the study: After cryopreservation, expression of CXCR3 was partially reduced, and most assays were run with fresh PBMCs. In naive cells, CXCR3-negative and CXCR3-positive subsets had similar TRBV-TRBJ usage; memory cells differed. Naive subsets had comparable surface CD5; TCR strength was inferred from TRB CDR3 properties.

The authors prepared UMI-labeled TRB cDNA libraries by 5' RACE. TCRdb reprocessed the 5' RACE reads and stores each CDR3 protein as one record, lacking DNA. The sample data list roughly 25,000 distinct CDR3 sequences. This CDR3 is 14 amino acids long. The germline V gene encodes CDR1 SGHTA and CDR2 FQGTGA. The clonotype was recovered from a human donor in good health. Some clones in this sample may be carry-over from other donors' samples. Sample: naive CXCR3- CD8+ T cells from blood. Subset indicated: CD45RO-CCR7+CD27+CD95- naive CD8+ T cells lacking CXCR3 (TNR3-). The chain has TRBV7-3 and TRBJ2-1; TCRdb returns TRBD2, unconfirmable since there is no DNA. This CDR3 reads CASSAGLAGVEQFF.